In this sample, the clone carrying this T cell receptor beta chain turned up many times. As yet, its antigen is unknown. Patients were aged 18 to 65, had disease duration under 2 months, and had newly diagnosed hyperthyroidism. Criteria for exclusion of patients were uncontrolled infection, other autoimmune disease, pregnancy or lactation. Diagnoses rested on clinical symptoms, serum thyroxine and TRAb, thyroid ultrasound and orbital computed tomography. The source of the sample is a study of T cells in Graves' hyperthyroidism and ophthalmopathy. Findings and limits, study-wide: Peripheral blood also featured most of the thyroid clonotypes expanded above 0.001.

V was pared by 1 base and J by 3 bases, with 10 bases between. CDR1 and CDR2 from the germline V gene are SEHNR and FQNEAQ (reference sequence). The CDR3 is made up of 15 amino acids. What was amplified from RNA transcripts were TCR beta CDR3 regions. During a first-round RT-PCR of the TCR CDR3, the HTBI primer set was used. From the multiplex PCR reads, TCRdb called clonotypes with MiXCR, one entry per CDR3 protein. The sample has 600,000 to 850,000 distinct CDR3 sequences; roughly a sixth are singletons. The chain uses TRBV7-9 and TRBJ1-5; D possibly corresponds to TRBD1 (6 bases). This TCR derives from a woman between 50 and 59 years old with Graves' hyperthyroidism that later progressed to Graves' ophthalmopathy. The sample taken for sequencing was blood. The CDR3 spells CASSLGTGLNQPQHF. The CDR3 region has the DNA TGTGCCAGCAGCTTAGGTACAGGGCTCAATCAGCCCCAGCATTTT. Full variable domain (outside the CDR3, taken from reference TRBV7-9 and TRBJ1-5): DTGVSQNPRHKITKRGQNVTFRCDPISEHNRLYWYRQTLGQGPEFLTYFQNEAQLEKSRLLSDRFSAERPKGSFSTLEIQRTEQGDSAMYLCASSLGTGLNQPQHFGDGTRLSIL.